This entry features one T cell receptor (beta chain) sequence. The antigen it recognizes is unknown. No base quality information exists; no much larger clone differs at one position. This sample is drawn from a study of identifying expanded T cells in peripheral blood (dated by TCRdb to 2018 to 2020). Background for the entire study: Separate aliquots of the same genomic DNA pool were sequenced to produce technical replicates, and four replicates were compared in pairs. Results the study describes overall, beyond this receptor: Across all healthy-donor time intervals, the beta-binomial model significantly cut both the number of clones called differentially abundant and the false-positive rate. In all healthy donors, the variance in clone template counts between samples taken roughly 14 days apart rose significantly as total template count increased. It was expected by the authors that biological variance in healthy repertoires might increase further over much longer intervals, such as months to years. Approximately 1.2 differentially abundant clones were flagged by the binomial model between technical replicates, whereas about 15 and 18 were flagged over two weeks and four weeks, respectively.

No immune events, such as infections, were documented for the healthy donors during the collection period. Blood repertoires from healthy donors were used as a training cohort for calibrating time-dependent variance in a beta-binomial model of differential abundance of T-cell clones. There were 10 healthy donors in the training cohort, of whom 3 were female and 7 were male. On average the donors were around 39 years old, and their ages spanned roughly 29 to 70 years. Obtained from a commercial supplier, whole blood was collected from each healthy donor at three time points set about two weeks apart. Genomic DNA was extracted from unsorted whole blood for immunosequencing. TCRbeta CDR3 regions were profiled by bias-controlled multiplex PCR amplification of genomic DNA with the immunoSEQ Assay. In the source study's methods: The absolute abundance of each unique TCRbeta CDR3 region was quantified after sequences were collapsed and filtered. Differential abundance was assessed using a binomial (Fisher-equivalent) model and a beta-binomial model in which time-dependent variance fitted from healthy donors was added. Clones with fewer than 5 combined templates were removed, and a clone was called differentially abundant if the clone's Benjamini-Hochberg FDR was below 0.01. In the beta-binomial model, variance was expressed as a function of the total template count across the two samples, in the form v = (b*log(k)+a)^2. What TCRdb holds here is the immuneACCESS table cut down to in-frame rearrangements. Part of the clones is not present; checked against another copy, under half of the missing clones reflect an unresolved V gene, and the others are unexplained. The V and J calls and clone size are taken from that table; D and trimming were inferred from the DNA. This sample lists approximately 58,000 clones; roughly nine tenths were detected once. 3.6% of the sample belongs to the ten largest clones.

The CDR3 runs 18 amino acids, cysteine and phenylalanine included. Just the 54-base CDR3 DNA is kept, in frame starting at base 1. The chain employs TRBV12-2 and TRBJ2-7; TRBD1 is the table's D call and was not checked against the DNA. TRBV12-2 is given as a pseudogene. What was sequenced was blood. The origin of this receptor is a person between 18 and 75 years old in good health. This receptor carries the CDR3 CASRFTHARDTTLYEQYF. The DNA sequence follows: TGTGCAAGTCGCTTTACCCACGCTCGGGACACCACGCTCTACGAGCAGTACTTC.